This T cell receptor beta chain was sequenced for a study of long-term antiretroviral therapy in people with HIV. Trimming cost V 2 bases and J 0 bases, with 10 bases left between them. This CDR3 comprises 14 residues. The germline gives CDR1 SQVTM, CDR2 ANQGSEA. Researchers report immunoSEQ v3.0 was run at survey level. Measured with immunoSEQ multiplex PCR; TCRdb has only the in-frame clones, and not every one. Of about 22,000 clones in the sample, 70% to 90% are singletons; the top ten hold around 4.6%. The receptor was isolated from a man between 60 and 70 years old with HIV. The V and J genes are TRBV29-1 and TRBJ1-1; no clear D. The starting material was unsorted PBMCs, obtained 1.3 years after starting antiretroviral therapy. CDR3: CSVERMGLNTEAFF. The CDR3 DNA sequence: TGCAGCGTTGAACGGATGGGATTGAACACTGAAGCTTTCTTT.